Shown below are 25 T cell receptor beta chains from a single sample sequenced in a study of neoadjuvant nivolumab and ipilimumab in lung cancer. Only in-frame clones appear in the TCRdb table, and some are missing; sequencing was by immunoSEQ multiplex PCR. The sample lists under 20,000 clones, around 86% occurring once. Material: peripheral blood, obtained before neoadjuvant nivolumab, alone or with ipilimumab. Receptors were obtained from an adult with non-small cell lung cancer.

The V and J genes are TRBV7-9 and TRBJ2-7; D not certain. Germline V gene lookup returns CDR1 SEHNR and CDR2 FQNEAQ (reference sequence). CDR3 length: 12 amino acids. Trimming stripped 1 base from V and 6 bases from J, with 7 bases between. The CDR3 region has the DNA TGTGCCAGCAGCTTAGGATTTGGCGAGCAGTACTTC. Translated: CASSLGFGEQYF.

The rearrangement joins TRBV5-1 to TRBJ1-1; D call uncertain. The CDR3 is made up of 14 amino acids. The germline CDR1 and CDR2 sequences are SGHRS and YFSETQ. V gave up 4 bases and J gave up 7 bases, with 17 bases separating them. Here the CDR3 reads CASSKAGSGGEAFF. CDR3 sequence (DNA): TGCGCCAGCAGCAAGGCAGGTTCGGGTGGTGAAGCTTTCTTT.

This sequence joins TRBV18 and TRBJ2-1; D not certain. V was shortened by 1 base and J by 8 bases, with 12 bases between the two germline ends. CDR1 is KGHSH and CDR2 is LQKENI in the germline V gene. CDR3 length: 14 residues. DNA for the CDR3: TGTGCCAGCTCACCACGGCTCAGCGATGATGAGCAGTTCTTC. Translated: CASSPRLSDDEQFF.

Written as DNA, the CDR3 is TGTGCCAGCAGTCCCGGACTAGCGGGATTCGCCAAAAACATTCAGTACTTC. Encoded protein: CASSPGLAGFAKNIQYF. The J gene is TRBJ2-4, the V gene TRBV7-2, with 12 bases lining up with TRBD2. Germline trimming cut 6 bases from V and 1 base from J; bases unmatched to any gene: 7. The CDR3 extends over 17 amino acids. CDR1 is SGHTA and CDR2 is FQGNSA in the germline V gene.

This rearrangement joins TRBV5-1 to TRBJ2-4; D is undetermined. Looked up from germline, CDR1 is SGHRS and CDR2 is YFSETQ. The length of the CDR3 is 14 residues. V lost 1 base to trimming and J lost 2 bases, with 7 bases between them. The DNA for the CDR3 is TGCGCCAGCAGCTTGATGATACCCAAAAACATTCAGTACTTC. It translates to CASSLMIPKNIQYF.

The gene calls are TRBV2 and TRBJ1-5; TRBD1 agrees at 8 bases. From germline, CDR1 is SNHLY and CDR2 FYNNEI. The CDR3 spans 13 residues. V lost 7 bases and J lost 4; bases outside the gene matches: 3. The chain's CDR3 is CASKDRENQPQHF. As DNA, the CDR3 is TGTGCCAGCAAGGACAGGGAGAATCAGCCCCAGCATTTT.

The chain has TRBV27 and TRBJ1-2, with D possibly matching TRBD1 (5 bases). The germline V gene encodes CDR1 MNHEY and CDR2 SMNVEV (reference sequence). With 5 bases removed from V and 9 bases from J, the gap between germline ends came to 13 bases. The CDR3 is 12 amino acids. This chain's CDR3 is CASSPGGLSYTF. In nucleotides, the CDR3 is TGTGCCAGCAGTCCGGGGGGGTTGAGCTACACCTTC.

CDR3 DNA sequence: TGTGCCAGCAGCTTTTTAGGAGGGCTAATCAATGAGCAGTTCTTC. It translates to CASSFLGGLINEQFF. The V and J genes are TRBV11-2 and TRBJ2-1; tentative D call: TRBD2 (6 bases). This CDR3 has 15 residues. V dropped 3 bases and J dropped 6 bases, with 15 bases sitting between them. CDR1 and CDR2 (germline): SGHAT, FQNNGV.

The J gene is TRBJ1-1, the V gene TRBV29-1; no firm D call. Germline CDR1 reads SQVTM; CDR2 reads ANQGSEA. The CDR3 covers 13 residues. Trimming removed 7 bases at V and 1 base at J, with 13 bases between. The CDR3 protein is CSARVRTNTEAFF. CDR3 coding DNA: TGCAGCGCTCGGGTCCGAACGAACACTGAAGCTTTCTTT.

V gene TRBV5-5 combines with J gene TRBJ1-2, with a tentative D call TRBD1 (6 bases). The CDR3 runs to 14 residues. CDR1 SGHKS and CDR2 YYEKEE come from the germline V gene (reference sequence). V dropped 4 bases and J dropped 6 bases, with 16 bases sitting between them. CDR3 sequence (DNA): TGTGCCAGCAGCCCTGGGTTGGGGGCTAATGGCTACACCTTC. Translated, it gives CASSPGLGANGYTF.

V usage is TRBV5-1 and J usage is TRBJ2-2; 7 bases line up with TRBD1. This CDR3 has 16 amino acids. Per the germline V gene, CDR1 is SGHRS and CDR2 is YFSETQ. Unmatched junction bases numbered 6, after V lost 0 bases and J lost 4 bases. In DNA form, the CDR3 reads TGCGCCAGCAGCTTGGGACAGGGCGTTTCCACCGGGGAGCTGTTTTTT. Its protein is CASSLGQGVSTGELFF.

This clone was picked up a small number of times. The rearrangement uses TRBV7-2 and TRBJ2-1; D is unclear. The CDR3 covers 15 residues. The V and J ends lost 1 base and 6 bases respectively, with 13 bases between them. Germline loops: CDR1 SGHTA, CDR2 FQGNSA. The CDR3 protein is CASSLGTLSGNEQFF. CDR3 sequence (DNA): TGTGCCAGCAGCTTAGGAACCCTATCGGGCAATGAGCAGTTCTTC. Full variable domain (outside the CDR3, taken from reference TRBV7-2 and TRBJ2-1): GAGVSQSPSNKVTEKGKDVELRCDPISGHTALYWYRQSLGQGLEFLIYFQGNSAPDKSGLPSDRFSAERTGGSVSTLTIQRTQQEDSAVYLCASSLGTLSGNEQFFGPGTRLTVL.

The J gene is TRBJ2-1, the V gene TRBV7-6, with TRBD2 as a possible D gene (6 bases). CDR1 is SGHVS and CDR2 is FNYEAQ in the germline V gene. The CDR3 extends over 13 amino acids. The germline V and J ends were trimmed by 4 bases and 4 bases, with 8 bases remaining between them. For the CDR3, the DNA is TGTGCCAGCAGCTCGGGACTTTACAATGAGCAGTTCTTC. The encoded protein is CASSSGLYNEQFF.

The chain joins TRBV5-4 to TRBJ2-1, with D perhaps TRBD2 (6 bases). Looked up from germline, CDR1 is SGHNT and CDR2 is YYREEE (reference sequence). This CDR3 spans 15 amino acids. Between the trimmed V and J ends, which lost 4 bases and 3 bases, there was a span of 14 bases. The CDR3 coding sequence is TGTGCCAGCAGCCCAGTAGCGGACCACTACAATGAGCAGTTCTTC. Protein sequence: CASSPVADHYNEQFF.

This CDR3 reads CASSQDFPGETQYF. The CDR3 region has the DNA TGCGCCAGCAGCCAAGATTTCCCAGGAGAGACCCAGTACTTC. This chain links TRBV4-3 with TRBJ2-5; the D is unclear. The germline gives CDR1 LGHNA, CDR2 YSLEER. Trimming cost V 0 bases and J 4 bases, with 9 bases left between them. CDR3 size: 14 residues.

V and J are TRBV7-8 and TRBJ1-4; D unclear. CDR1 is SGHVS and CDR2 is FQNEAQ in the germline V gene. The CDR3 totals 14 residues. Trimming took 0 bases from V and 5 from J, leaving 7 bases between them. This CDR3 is CASSLAETNEKLFF. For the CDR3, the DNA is TGTGCCAGCAGCTTAGCGGAGACCAATGAAAAACTGTTTTTT.

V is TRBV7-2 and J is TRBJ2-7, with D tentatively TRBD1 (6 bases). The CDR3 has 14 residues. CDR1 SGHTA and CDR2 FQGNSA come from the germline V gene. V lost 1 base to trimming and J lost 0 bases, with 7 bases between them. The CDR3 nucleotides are TGTGCCAGCAGCTTAGGGGACATCTCCTACGAGCAGTACTTC. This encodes CASSLGDISYEQYF.

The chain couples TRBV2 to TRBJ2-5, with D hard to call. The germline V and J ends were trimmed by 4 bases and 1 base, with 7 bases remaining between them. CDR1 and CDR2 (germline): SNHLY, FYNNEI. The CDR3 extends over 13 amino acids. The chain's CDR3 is CASSGRAQETQYF. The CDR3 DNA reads TGTGCCAGCAGTGGTCGGGCCCAAGAGACCCAGTACTTC.

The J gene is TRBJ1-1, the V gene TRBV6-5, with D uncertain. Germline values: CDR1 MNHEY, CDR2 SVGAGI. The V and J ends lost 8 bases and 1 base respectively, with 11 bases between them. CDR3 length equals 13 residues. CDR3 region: CASRDLTNTEAFF. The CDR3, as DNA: TGTGCCAGCCGGGATCTGACGAACACTGAAGCTTTCTTT.

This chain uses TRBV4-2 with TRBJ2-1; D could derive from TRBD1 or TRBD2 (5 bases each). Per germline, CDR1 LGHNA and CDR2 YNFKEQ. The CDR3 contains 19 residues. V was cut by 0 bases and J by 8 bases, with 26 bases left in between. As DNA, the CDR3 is TGTGCCAGCAGCCAAGACCCAGGGTCCGGGACCCCGGGATCCCATGAGCAGTTCTTC. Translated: CASSQDPGSGTPGSHEQFF.

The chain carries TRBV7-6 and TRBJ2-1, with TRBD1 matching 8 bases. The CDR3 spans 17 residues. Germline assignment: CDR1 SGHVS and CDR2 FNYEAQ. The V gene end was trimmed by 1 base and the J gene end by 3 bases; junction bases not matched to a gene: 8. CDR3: CASSLGLGTGGYNEQFF. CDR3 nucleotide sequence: TGTGCCAGCAGCTTAGGACTCGGGACAGGCGGCTACAATGAGCAGTTCTTC. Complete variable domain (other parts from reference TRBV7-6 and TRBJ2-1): GAGVSQSPRYKVTKRGQDVALRCDPISGHVSLYWYRQALGQGPEFLTYFNYEAQQDKSGLPNDRFSAERPEGSISTLTIQRTEQRDSAMYRCASSLGLGTGGYNEQFFGPGTRLTVL.

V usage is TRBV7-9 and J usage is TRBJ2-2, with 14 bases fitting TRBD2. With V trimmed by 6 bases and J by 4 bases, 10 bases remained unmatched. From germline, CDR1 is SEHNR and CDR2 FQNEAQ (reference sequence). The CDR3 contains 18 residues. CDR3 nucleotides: TGTGCCAGCAGGGGAGGACTAGCGGGAGGTAGTATCACCGGGGAGCTGTTTTTT. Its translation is CASRGGLAGGSITGELFF. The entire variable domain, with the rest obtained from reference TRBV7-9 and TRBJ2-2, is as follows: DTGVSQNPRHKITKRGQNVTFRCDPISEHNRLYWYRQTLGQGPEFLTYFQNEAQLEKSRLLSDRFSAERPKGSFSTLEIQRTEQGDSAMYLCASRGGLAGGSITGELFFGEGSRLTVL.

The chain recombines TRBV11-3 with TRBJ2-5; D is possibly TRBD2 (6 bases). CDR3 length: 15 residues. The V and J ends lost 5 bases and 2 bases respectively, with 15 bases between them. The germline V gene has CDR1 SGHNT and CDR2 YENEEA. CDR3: CASSDSGVGQETQYF. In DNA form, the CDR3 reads TGTGCCAGCAGCGACTCGGGGGTGGGGCAAGAGACCCAGTACTTC.

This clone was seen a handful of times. The CDR3 region has the DNA TGTGCCAGCAGCACACAGGGCCGATTCTTAGACGGGGGCTACACCTTC. Encoded protein: CASSTQGRFLDGGYTF. The chain carries TRBV28 and TRBJ1-2, with D possibly matching TRBD1 (6 bases). V was trimmed by 6 bases and J by 8 bases, leaving 25 bases between them. The germline CDR1 and CDR2 sequences are MDHEN and SYDVKM. This CDR3 has 16 amino acids.

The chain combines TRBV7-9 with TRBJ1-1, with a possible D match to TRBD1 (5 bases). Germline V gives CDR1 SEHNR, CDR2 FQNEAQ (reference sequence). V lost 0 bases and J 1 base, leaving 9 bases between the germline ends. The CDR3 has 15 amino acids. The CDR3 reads CASSLAAGKNTEAFF. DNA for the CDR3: TGTGCCAGCAGCTTAGCTGCAGGGAAGAACACTGAAGCTTTCTTT.